The present TCR beta chain was sequenced within a study of T cell responses to AZD1222 COVID-19 vaccine. Clones were read by immunoSEQ multiplex PCR, and TCRdb kept only the in-frame ones, dropping some. Here the sample spans about 28,000 clones, around four fifths being singletons. CDR3 length: 14 residues. Germline V lookup: CDR1 SGHTA, CDR2 FQGNSA. Unmatched junction bases numbered 1, after V lost 4 bases and J lost 6 bases. This chain uses TRBV7-2 with TRBJ2-1; 12 bases are a match to TRBD2. The specimen comprised peripheral blood, sampled on day 0 of AZD1222 vaccination. This TCR came from an adult in good health. The CDR3 coding sequence is TGTGCCAGCAGCTCGACTAGCGGGGGCAATGAGCAGTTCTTC. Translated: CASSSTSGGNEQFF.